These T cell receptor beta chains were read from a single sample in a study of blood T cell repertoires in COVID-19. Sequencing used immunoSEQ multiplex PCR; TCRdb keeps in-frame clones, though not all of them. Counted here are approximately 300,000 clones, 85% to 90% occurring once; the ten biggest clones make up about 6%. The sample taken for sequencing was peripheral blood. The receptors stem from a woman aged 50 to 65 with COVID-19, enrolled during active disease. Both conserved end residues are part of each CDR3. The order of the fields is CDR3 protein, clone size, J gene, V gene. Clone size is not always given. Where it is, it says once, few, many or a class for expanded clones.

cdr3_aa: CASRPGTSGSYNEQFF
clone_size: once
j_call: TRBJ2-1
v_call: TRBV5-4

cdr3_aa: CASSLGQMNTEAFF
clone_size: NA
j_call: TRBJ1-1
v_call: TRBV7-2

cdr3_aa: CASSLSTSLDKYGYTF
clone_size: NA
j_call: TRBJ1-2
v_call: TRBV7-2

cdr3_aa: CASSLSRNQPQHF
clone_size: once
j_call: TRBJ1-5
v_call: TRBV5-8

cdr3_aa: CSARTDYTEAFF
clone_size: NA
j_call: TRBJ1-1
v_call: TRBV29-1

cdr3_aa: CASSKRDSSYEQYF
clone_size: once
j_call: TRBJ2-7
v_call: TRBV19

cdr3_aa: CASSPPTGTVGAFF
clone_size: NA
j_call: TRBJ1-1
v_call: TRBV18

cdr3_aa: CSVQARSSYEQYF
clone_size: NA
j_call: TRBJ2-7
v_call: TRBV29-1

cdr3_aa: CASSRGMNYGYTF
clone_size: NA
j_call: TRBJ1-2
v_call: TRBV6-5

cdr3_aa: CASPPNPDRGLYEQYF
clone_size: NA
j_call: TRBJ2-7
v_call: TRBV23-1

cdr3_aa: CASSLEARGNSPLHF
clone_size: once
j_call: TRBJ1-6
v_call: TRBV7-6